This T cell receptor (beta chain) was observed in a study of T cell responses to AZD1222 COVID-19 vaccine. Assay: immunoSEQ multiplex PCR; the TCRdb copy retains only in-frame clones and omits some. In the table there are some 75,000 clones, roughly 88% of which are singletons. Trimming left V 4 bases short and J 7 bases short, with 20 bases between. CDR3 length: 16 residues. CDR1 is KGHSH and CDR2 is LQKENI in the germline V gene. The sequence was obtained from an adult in good health. The chain joins TRBV18 to TRBJ2-1, with D possibly TRBD2 on 6 matching bases. The input for sequencing was peripheral blood, taken on day 0 of AZD1222 vaccination. CDR3 amino acids: CASSLSEGTFTNEQFF. The CDR3 bases are TGTGCCAGCTCACTATCGGAGGGGACCTTTACTAATGAGCAGTTCTTC.